These 26 T cell receptor beta chains originate from one sample sequenced in a study of blood T cell repertoires in COVID-19. Sequencing was performed with immunoSEQ multiplex PCR; in TCRdb, only in-frame clones are kept and a portion is missing. The sample holds about 200,000 clones, roughly nine tenths seen once. Sample: peripheral blood. Source of these receptors: a woman aged 45-60 years with acute or convalescent COVID-19.

The rearrangement joins TRBV5-1 to TRBJ1-2; no firm D call. The V end lost 4 bases, the J end lost 2 bases, and 12 bases lay between the germline ends. The CDR3 runs 14 residues. Per the germline V gene, CDR1 is SGHRS and CDR2 is YFSETQ. CDR3 loop: CASSPMGRNYGYTF. CDR3 in DNA: TGCGCCAGCAGCCCAATGGGGAGAAACTATGGCTACACCTTC.

The chain uses TRBV19 and TRBJ1-1; 9 bases are a match to TRBD1. Trimming removed 7 bases from V and 4 bases from J; junction bases left unmatched: 4. The CDR3 loop spans 13 amino acids. Germline CDR1 is LNHDA and CDR2 is SQIVND (reference sequence). The CDR3 coding sequence is TGTGCCAGTAAGGGACAGGGCTTCACTGAAGCTTTCTTT. Its translation: CASKGQGFTEAFF.

This chain links TRBV5-1 with TRBJ2-3; TRBD2 might be the D (6 bases). Germline CDR1 SGHRS, CDR2 YFSETQ. The germline V and J ends were trimmed by 1 base and 2 bases, with 14 bases remaining between them. The CDR3 spans 16 residues. The CDR3 reads CASSLFGGELTDTQYF. The CDR3 DNA is TGCGCCAGCAGCTTGTTCGGCGGGGAACTCACAGATACGCAGTATTTT.

This chain uses TRBV7-3 with TRBJ2-7, with 8 bases that match TRBD2. The CDR3 has 15 amino acids. Germline-derived CDR1 and CDR2 are SGHTA and FQGTGA. J was trimmed by 7 bases and V by 1 base; bases with no gene match: 9. In nucleotides, the CDR3 is TGTGCCAGCAGCTTAAGCCCGGGGGGGCTGCTAGAGCAGTACTTC. Protein: CASSLSPGGLLEQYF.

The chain couples TRBV18 to TRBJ2-3, with D perhaps TRBD1 (5 bases). Trimming cost V 1 base and J 2 bases, with 13 bases left between them. Germline values: CDR1 KGHSH, CDR2 LQKENI. The CDR3 extends over 16 amino acids. The CDR3 region is CASSPQQARYTDTQYF. Here the CDR3 DNA reads TGTGCCAGCTCACCACAACAGGCTAGGTACACAGATACGCAGTATTTT.

This clone was detected only once. The rearrangement joins TRBV24-1 to TRBJ2-5; D remains unclear. There are 15 residues in the CDR3. V shed 1 base and J shed 4 bases, with 12 bases lying between them. Germline V gene data show CDR1 as KGHDR and CDR2 as SFDVKD. In DNA, the CDR3 is TGTGCCACCAGTGATTTTGGCGGTTCTAGAGAGACCCAGTACTTC. Amino acids: CATSDFGGSRETQYF.

This sequence joins TRBV7-8 and TRBJ1-2, with 10 bases fitting TRBD1. Per the germline V gene, CDR1 is SGHVS and CDR2 is FQNEAQ. The J segment lost 4 bases and the V segment lost 7 bases, leaving 6 bases of the junction unmatched. CDR3 length: 14 residues. DNA of the CDR3: TGTGCCAGCACCCCAGGACAGGGGGTCTATGGCTACACCTTC. Amino acids: CASTPGQGVYGYTF.

The chain recombines TRBV24-1 with TRBJ1-4, with D possibly being TRBD1 (5 bases). The germline V and J ends were trimmed by 4 bases and 7 bases, with 15 bases remaining between them. The V gene's germline CDR1 is KGHDR and CDR2 SFDVKD. This CDR3 comprises 15 residues. Here the CDR3 reads CATSDYRQGGEKLFF. DNA of the CDR3: TGTGCCACCAGTGACTACCGGCAGGGCGGTGAAAAACTGTTTTTT.

This clone was observed a few times. The rearrangement uses TRBV2 and TRBJ2-7; 7 bases map to TRBD1. Germline V lookup: CDR1 SNHLY, CDR2 FYNNEI. CDR3 size: 13 residues. The V and J ends lost 7 bases and 2 bases, in that order; junction bases with no gene match: 5. CDR3 coding DNA: TGTGCCAGCAACGTACAGGGGCCCTACGAGCAGTACTTC. This encodes CASNVQGPYEQYF.

The chain uses TRBV10-3 and TRBJ1-3; the D is unclear. Per the germline V gene, CDR1 is ENHRY and CDR2 is SYGVKD. V was cut by 6 bases and J by 0 bases, with 12 bases left in between. This CDR3 comprises 15 residues. CDR3: CAIRGGPDSGNTIYF. The CDR3 region has the DNA TGTGCCATCAGGGGTGGGCCTGACTCTGGAAACACCATATATTTT.

V is TRBV11-2 and J is TRBJ1-4; a weak D match, TRBD1 (6 bases). The germline gives CDR1 SGHAT, CDR2 FQNNGV. The CDR3 totals 15 residues. The V gene lost 5 bases and the J gene lost 8 bases, with 18 bases spanning the gap. CDR3 amino acids: CASSLNGRGSEKLFF. CDR3 nucleotide sequence: TGTGCCAGCAGCCTTAACGGCAGGGGTTCCGAAAAACTGTTTTTT.

The gene calls are TRBV30 and TRBJ2-6, with 9 nucleotides matching TRBD1. This CDR3 contains 18 residues. CDR1 is GTSNPN, CDR2 SVGIG, per germline (reference sequence). With 4 bases clipped from V and 4 bases from J, the junction kept 14 bases outside the gene matches. The CDR3 DNA reads as TGTGCCTGGACCATTAGGCGTGGACAGGGGCCAGGGGCCAACGTCCTGACTTTC. This encodes CAWTIRRGQGPGANVLTF.

This clone was recorded only once. V gene TRBV7-3 combines with J gene TRBJ2-3, with TRBD1 matching 7 bases. This CDR3 spans 15 amino acids. The junction had 6 bases not matched to a gene; V was cut back by 0 bases and J by 6 bases. Germline V gene lookup returns CDR1 SGHTA and CDR2 FQGTGA. CDR3 sequence reads: CASSLTSDRADTQYF. The CDR3 DNA is TGTGCCAGCAGCTTAACCTCCGACAGGGCCGATACGCAGTATTTT. The variable domain in full, completed from reference TRBV7-3 and TRBJ2-3, reads GAGVSQTPSNKVTEKGKYVELRCDPISGHTALYWYRQSLGQGPEFLIYFQGTGAADDSGLPNDRFFAVRPEGSVSTLKIQRTERGDSAVYLCASSLTSDRADTQYFGPGTRLTVL.

The chain couples TRBV6-6 to TRBJ2-5; a weak D match, TRBD2 (6 bases). This CDR3 comprises 15 residues. The V end was cut by 5 bases, the J end by 4 bases, with 17 bases between. CDR1 is MNHNY and CDR2 is SVGAGI in the germline V gene (reference sequence). The DNA for the CDR3 is TGTGCCAGCAGTCACCCGGGACTGACTAGAGAGACCCAGTACTTC. This translates into CASSHPGLTRETQYF.

The chain links TRBV10-1 to TRBJ2-3; 12 bases are a match to TRBD2. J was trimmed by 5 bases and V by 5 bases; bases with no gene match: 5. From germline, CDR1 is WNHNN and CDR2 SYGVQD (reference sequence). The CDR3 covers 15 residues. The DNA for the CDR3 is TGCGCCAGCAGTCCGGGACTAGCGGGCCTAGATACGCAGTATTTT. Its protein product is CASSPGLAGLDTQYF.

In its sample, this clone was seen once. The chain employs TRBV9 and TRBJ2-1, with D perhaps matching TRBD1 (6 bases). Germline V CDR1 and CDR2: SGDLS, YYNGEE. CDR3 length: 14 amino acids. V was pared by 5 bases and J by 4 bases, with 13 bases between. The CDR3 loop is CASSPDSWYNEQFF. DNA of the CDR3: TGTGCCAGCAGTCCGGACAGCTGGTACAATGAGCAGTTCTTC.

The chain combines TRBV9 with TRBJ1-2; D is perhaps TRBD1 (5 bases). Germline assignment: CDR1 SGDLS and CDR2 YYNGEE. Trimming shortened V by 1 base and J by 3 bases, and 7 bases separated the two germline ends. The CDR3 is made up of 13 amino acids. The CDR3 nucleotides are TGTGCCAGCAGCGTACAGGGCGACTATGGCTACACCTTC. It specifies CASSVQGDYGYTF. The full variable domain, rest sourced from reference TRBV9 and TRBJ1-2, is DSGVTQTPKHLITATGQRVTLRCSPRSGDLSVYWYQQSLDQGLQFLIQYYNGEERAKGNILERFSAQQFPDLHSELNLSSLELGDSALYFCASSVQGDYGYTFGSGTRLTVV.

This clone was seen a handful of times. The rearrangement joins TRBV29-1 to TRBJ2-3, with 9 bases that match TRBD2. The CDR3 is 14 amino acids. The junction had 6 bases not matched to a gene; V was cut back by 4 bases and J by 4 bases. The germline V gene encodes CDR1 SQVTM and CDR2 ANQGSEA. The CDR3 DNA reads TGCAGCGTTGGGACTAGCGCCCTGCCAGATACGCAGTATTTT. Protein: CSVGTSALPDTQYF.

V usage is TRBV7-2 and J usage is TRBJ2-7, with D possibly TRBD1 on 5 matching bases. Trimming pared 0 bases from V and 4 bases from J, leaving 13 bases between. CDR3 length: 15 residues. Germline values: CDR1 SGHTA, CDR2 FQGNSA. In nucleotides, the CDR3 is TGTGCCAGCAGCTTAGCGCTCACAGGCCCATACGAGCAGTACTTC. Translated, it gives CASSLALTGPYEQYF.

The gene calls are TRBV2 and TRBJ2-1; D unclear. Trimming cost V 8 bases and J 9 bases, with 14 bases left between them. The CDR3 totals 12 residues. From germline, CDR1 is SNHLY and CDR2 FYNNEI. CDR3 in DNA: TGTGCCAGCCTTAGTTTGTCTGGTGAGCAGTTCTTC. Translated: CASLSLSGEQFF.

The V and J genes are TRBV7-2 and TRBJ1-2, with a tentative D call TRBD1 (5 bases). V dropped 5 bases and J dropped 8 bases, with 18 bases sitting between them. The CDR3 sequence is 14 residues long. The germline V gene has CDR1 SGHTA and CDR2 FQGNSA. The CDR3 loop reads CASSLGGREGGYTF. The DNA for the CDR3 is TGTGCCAGCAGCCTCGGAGGCAGGGAGGGAGGCTACACCTTC.

In DNA, the CDR3 is TGTGCCAGCAGCCAACAGGGCATTACCCAGTACTTC. Its translation is CASSQQGITQYF. The chain couples TRBV14 to TRBJ2-5; a weak D match, TRBD1 (5 bases). Germline loops: CDR1 SGHDN, CDR2 FVKESK. V was trimmed by 2 bases and J by 8 bases, leaving 9 bases between them. This CDR3 is 12 amino acids long.

The chain uses TRBV30 and TRBJ2-5; TRBD2 matches at 15 bases. The CDR3 consists of 17 residues. The V and J ends lost 2 bases and 2 bases, in that order; junction bases with no gene match: 6. CDR1 GTSNPN and CDR2 SVGIG come from the germline V gene (reference sequence). CDR3 nucleotide sequence: TGTGCCTGGAGTCTGGGACTAGCGGGGGGTGGGCAAGAGACCCAGTACTTC. Residues: CAWSLGLAGGGQETQYF.

This sequence joins TRBV9 and TRBJ1-6, with 7 bases fitting TRBD1. Per the germline V gene, CDR1 is SGDLS and CDR2 is YYNGEE. V shed 0 bases, J shed 8 bases, and the junction held 5 bases outside the gene matches. This CDR3 comprises 15 residues. Here the CDR3 DNA reads TGTGCCAGCAGCGTAGCCGGGACAGAAGATTCACCCCTCCACTTT. It is translated as CASSVAGTEDSPLHF.

The chain is built from TRBV10-3 and TRBJ2-2, with TRBD1 matching 7 bases. Trimming at V came to 0 bases and at J to 5 bases, leaving 3 bases not matched to a gene. Germline lookup yields CDR1 ENHRY and CDR2 SYGVKD. The CDR3 totals 15 residues. In DNA, the CDR3 is TGTGCCATCAGTGAGTCGACAGGGAATACCGGGGAGCTGTTTTTT. This encodes CAISESTGNTGELFF.

Notes on this clone: Distinct nucleotide sequences in the sample also encode this CDR3. The J gene is TRBJ2-3, the V gene TRBV19, with 7 bases that match TRBD2. Germline CDR1 reads LNHDA; CDR2 reads SQIVND (reference sequence). The CDR3 totals 15 residues. V shed 3 bases and J 1 base; nucleotides not matched to a gene: 4. The CDR3 here is CASSIVAGGTDTQYF. The CDR3, as DNA: TGTGCCAGTAGTATCGTGGCGGGGGGCACAGATACGCAGTATTTT.